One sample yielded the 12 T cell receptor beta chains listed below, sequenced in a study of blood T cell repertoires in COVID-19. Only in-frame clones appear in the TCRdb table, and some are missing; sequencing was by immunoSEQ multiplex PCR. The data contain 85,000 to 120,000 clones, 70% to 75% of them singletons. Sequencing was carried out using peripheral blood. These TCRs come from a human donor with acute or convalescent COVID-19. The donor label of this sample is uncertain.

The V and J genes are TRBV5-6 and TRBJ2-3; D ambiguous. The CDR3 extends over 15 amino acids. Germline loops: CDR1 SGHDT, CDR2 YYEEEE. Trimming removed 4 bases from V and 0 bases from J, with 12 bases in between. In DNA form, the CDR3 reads TGTGCCAGCAGCCGAGACACCTTTAGCACAGATACGCAGTATTTT. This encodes CASSRDTFSTDTQYF. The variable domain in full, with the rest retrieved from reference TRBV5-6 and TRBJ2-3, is DAGVTQSPTHLIKTRGQQVTLRCSPKSGHDTVSWYQQALGQGPQFIFQYYEEEERQRGNFPDRFSGHQFPNYSSELNVNALLLGDSALYLCASSRDTFSTDTQYFGPGTRLTVL.

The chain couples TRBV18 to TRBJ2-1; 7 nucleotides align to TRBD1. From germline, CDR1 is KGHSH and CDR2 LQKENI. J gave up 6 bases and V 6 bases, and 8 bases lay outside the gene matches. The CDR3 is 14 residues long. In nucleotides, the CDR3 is TGTGCCAGCTCGCTATCGACAGGGACCAATGAGCAGTTCTTC. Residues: CASSLSTGTNEQFF.

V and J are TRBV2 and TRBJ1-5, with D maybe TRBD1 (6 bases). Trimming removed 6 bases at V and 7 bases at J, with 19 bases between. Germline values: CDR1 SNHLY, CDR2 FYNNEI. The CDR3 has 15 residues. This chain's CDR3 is CASSGTPRHGQPQHF. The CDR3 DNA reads TGTGCCAGCAGCGGGACACCCCGACATGGACAGCCCCAGCATTTT.

The CDR3 loop is CASSPGHYGYTF. CDR3 nucleotide sequence: TGTGCCAGCAGCCCGGGACATTATGGCTACACCTTC. This sequence joins TRBV7-9 and TRBJ1-2, with a weak D call TRBD1 (6 bases). Germline-derived CDR1 and CDR2 are SEHNR and FQNEAQ (reference sequence). The CDR3 extends over 12 amino acids. V was clipped by 5 bases and J by 5 bases, with 9 bases between them.

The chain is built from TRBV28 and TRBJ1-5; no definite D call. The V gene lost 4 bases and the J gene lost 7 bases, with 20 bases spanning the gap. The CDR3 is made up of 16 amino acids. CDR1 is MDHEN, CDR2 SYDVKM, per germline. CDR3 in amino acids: CASSSGWQLRNQPQHF. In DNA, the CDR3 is TGTGCCAGCAGTTCCGGGTGGCAGCTTAGAAACCAGCCCCAGCATTTT.

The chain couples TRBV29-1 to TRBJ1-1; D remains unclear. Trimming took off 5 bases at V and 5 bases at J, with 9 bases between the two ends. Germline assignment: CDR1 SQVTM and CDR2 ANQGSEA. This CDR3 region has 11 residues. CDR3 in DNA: TGCAGCGTTATTCATAGTACTGAAGCTTTCTTT. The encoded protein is CSVIHSTEAFF.

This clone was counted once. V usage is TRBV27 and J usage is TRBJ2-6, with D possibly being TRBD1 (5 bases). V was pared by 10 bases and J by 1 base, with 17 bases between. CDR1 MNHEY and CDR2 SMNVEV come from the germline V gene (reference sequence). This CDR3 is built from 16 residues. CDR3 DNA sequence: TGTGCCACTAGGGGTCCGAAGGGATCTGGGGCCAACGTCCTGACTTTC. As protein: CATRGPKGSGANVLTF.

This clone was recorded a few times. CDR3 sequence reads: CASSRIRGSGGTEAFF. CDR3 nucleotides: TGTGCCAGCAGCAGGATTAGGGGCTCAGGGGGGACTGAAGCTTTCTTT. This chain joins TRBV11-2 and TRBJ1-1; 7 nucleotides align to TRBD1. V shed 5 bases, J shed 5 bases, and the junction held 14 bases outside the gene matches. This CDR3 comprises 16 residues. In germline, CDR1 is SGHAT, CDR2 FQNNGV.

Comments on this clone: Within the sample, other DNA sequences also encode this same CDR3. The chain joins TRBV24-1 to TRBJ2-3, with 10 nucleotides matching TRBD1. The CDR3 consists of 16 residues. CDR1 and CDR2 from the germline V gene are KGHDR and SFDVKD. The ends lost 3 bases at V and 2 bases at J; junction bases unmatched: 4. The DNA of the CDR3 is TGTGCCACCAGTGATCCCGGGACAGGGGTCACAGATACGCAGTATTTT. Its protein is CATSDPGTGVTDTQYF.

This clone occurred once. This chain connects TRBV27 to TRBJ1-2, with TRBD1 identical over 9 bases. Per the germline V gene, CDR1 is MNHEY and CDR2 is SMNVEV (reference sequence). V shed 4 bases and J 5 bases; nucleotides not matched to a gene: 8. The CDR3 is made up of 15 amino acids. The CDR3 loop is CASSYKPDRGYGYTF. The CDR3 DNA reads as TGTGCCAGCAGTTACAAACCGGACAGGGGATATGGCTACACCTTC.

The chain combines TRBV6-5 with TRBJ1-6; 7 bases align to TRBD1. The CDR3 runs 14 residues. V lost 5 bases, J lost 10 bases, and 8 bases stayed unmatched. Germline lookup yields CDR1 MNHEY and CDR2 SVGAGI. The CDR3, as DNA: TGTGCCAGCAGTCCGGACAGGTGGGGGTCACCCCTCCACTTT. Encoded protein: CASSPDRWGSPLHF.

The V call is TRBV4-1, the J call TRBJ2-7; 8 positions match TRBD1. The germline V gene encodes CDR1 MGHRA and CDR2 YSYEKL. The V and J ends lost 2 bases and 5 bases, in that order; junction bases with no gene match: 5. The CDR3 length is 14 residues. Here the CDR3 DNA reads TGCGCCAGCAGCCAACTCCCAGGGGGCCACGAGCAGTACGTC. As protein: CASSQLPGGHEQYV.